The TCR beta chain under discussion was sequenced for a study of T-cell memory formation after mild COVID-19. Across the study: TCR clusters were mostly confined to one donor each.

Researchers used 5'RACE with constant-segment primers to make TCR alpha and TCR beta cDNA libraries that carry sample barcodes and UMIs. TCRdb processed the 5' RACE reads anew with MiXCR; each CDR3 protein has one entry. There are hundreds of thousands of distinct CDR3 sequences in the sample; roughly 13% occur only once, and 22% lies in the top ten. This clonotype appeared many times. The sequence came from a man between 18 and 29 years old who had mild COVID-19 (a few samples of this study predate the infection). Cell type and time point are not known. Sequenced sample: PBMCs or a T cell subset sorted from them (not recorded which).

The CDR3 DNA follows: TGTGCCAGCAGCCAACGGGGGGGCACAGATACGCAGTATTTT. Translating it yields CASSQRGGTDTQYF. The chain has TRBV4-2 and TRBJ2-3; 7 bases agree with TRBD2. With V trimmed by 2 bases and J by 1 base, 0 bases remained unmatched. Per germline, CDR1 LGHNA and CDR2 YNFKEQ. The CDR3 contains 14 residues.